A selection of T cell receptor beta chains follows, all from one sample in a study of blood T cell repertoires in COVID-19. Sequencing was performed with immunoSEQ multiplex PCR; in TCRdb, only in-frame clones are kept and a portion is missing. The sample lists around 250,000 clones; around nine tenths were seen once. Specimen: peripheral blood. These receptors were obtained from a woman aged 70-85 years with active or convalescent COVID-19. Each CDR3 is given with its conserved first and last residue. A D gene is named only where the DNA matches it firmly. The listing skips clone size in some rows; elsewhere it reads once, few, many or a size class.

V	J	D	size	DNA	CDR3
TRBV6-5	TRBJ1-1	.	once	TGTGCCAGCAGACAACAGGGAAGGACTGAAGCTTTCTTT	CASRQQGRTEAFF
TRBV5-1	TRBJ2-2	TRBD1	.	TGCGCCAGCAGCTTCCGACAGGGGGGCACCGGGGAGCTGTTTTTT	CASSFRQGGTGELFF
TRBV27	TRBJ1-2	.	.	TGTGCCAGCAGATCCCCCGGGCGGGGTCCGGGCTACACCTTC	CASRSPGRGPGYTF
TRBV6-6	TRBJ1-4	.	.	TGTGCCAGCAGTTATCCTGGCGGGGGTGGGGAAAAACTGTTTTTT	CASSYPGGGGEKLFF
TRBV5-1	TRBJ1-1	.	.	TGCGCCAGCACCACGGCGGTCGGGGGGAGCACTGAAGCTTTCTTT	CASTTAVGGSTEAFF
TRBV7-7	TRBJ1-4	.	.	TGTGCCAGCAGTGACCAGACAGATGGAAAACTGTTTTTT	CASSDQTDGKLFF
TRBV9	TRBJ2-7	.	.	TGTGCCAGCAGCCTCCGGACTGATCCCTCCTACGAGCAGTACTTC	CASSLRTDPSYEQYF
TRBV5-1	TRBJ2-3	TRBD1	.	TGCGCCAGCACCGTCACAGGGGTCCGCACAGATACGCAGTATTTT	CASTVTGVRTDTQYF
TRBV4-3	TRBJ1-2	.	.	TGCGCCAGCAGCCAAGAAATCGGGAACCCAGCGGACCATGGCTACACCTTC	CASSQEIGNPADHGYTF
TRBV7-6	TRBJ2-2	TRBD2	once	TGTGCCAGCAGCCAGGGACTAGCGGGGGGCACCGGGGAGCTGTTTTTT	CASSQGLAGGTGELFF
TRBV10-2	TRBJ1-1	.	.	TGCGCCAGTCAAAAAGGGGTGAACACTGAAGCTTTCTTT	CASQKGVNTEAFF
TRBV10-3	TRBJ2-2	TRBD2	.	TGTGCCACCAAGGAGGGACTAGCGGGGCCAGGGGCCGGGGAGCTGTTTTTT	CATKEGLAGPGAGELFF
TRBV21-1	TRBJ1-6	.	.	TGTGCCAGCAGCAGGACCGACAGGGGGCTCAATTCACCCCTCCACTTT	CASSRTDRGLNSPLHF
TRBV3-1/TRBV3-2	TRBJ1-3	.	.	TGTGCCAGCAGCCAAGTATCGGTCGATCCTGGAAACACCATATATTTT	CASSQVSVDPGNTIYF
TRBV19	TRBJ2-3	.	.	TGTGCCAGTAGTAGTGGACTCCAACGCACAGATACGCAGTATTTT	CASSSGLQRTDTQYF
TRBV11-3	TRBJ2-3	.	.	TGTGCCAGCTCCCCGGCTAGTTCTAGCACAGATACGCAGTATTTT	CASSPASSSTDTQYF
TRBV3-1/TRBV3-2	TRBJ1-2	.	.	TGTGCCAGCAGCCCTACACCTAATCCGGTCCAGGACTATGGCTACACCTTC	CASSPTPNPVQDYGYTF
TRBV6-6	TRBJ2-5	.	.	TGTGCCAGCAGCTTCCAGGGGGGCCAAGAGACCCAGTACTTC	CASSFQGGQETQYF
TRBV5-6	TRBJ1-2	.	.	TGTGCCAGCACCCTGGGACAAATTAACTATGGCTACACCTTC	CASTLGQINYGYTF
TRBV6-4	TRBJ1-2	.	.	TGTGCCAGCAGTGACTCGGACGGGAACGGGAGGGGCTACACCTTC	CASSDSDGNGRGYTF
TRBV5-1	TRBJ1-6	.	.	TGCGCCAGCAGCCCGTGGGGGGGGACTGTAGGAAATTCACCCCTCCACTTT	CASSPWGGTVGNSPLHF
TRBV5-1	TRBJ2-5	.	few	TGCGCCAGCAGCTTGGCCCAGGCGGGTAATTTAGAGACCCAGTACTTC	CASSLAQAGNLETQYF
TRBV7-2	TRBJ1-2	.	.	TGTGCCAGCAGCCCTTCAGCCGGGACTCCCGTCGGCTACACCTTC	CASSPSAGTPVGYTF
TRBV7-2	TRBJ2-3	.	.	TGTGCCAGCAGCCCCAGGACTCTCACAGATACGCAGTATTTT	CASSPRTLTDTQYF
TRBV15	TRBJ2-2	TRBD2	.	TGTGCCACCTCGGGGAGGGAGGCCGGGGAGCTGTTTTTT	CATSGREAGELFF
TRBV6-2/TRBV6-3	TRBJ1-2	TRBD1	.	TGTGCCAGCAGCCGCCGGGACAGGGGCTATGGCTACACCTTC	CASSRRDRGYGYTF
TRBV18	TRBJ1-5	TRBD1	.	TGTGCCAGCTCCCAACAGACAGGGACCCAGCATTTT	CASSQQTGTQHF
TRBV6-5	TRBJ1-2	TRBD1	few	TGTGCCAGCAGTCTGACAGGGATGCGGGGCTACACCTTC	CASSLTGMRGYTF
TRBV27	TRBJ1-1	.	.	TGTGCCAGCAGTTTATCTCCCCTCTTTCACACTGAAGCTTTCTTT	CASSLSPLFHTEAFF
TRBV28	TRBJ2-7	.	.	TGTGCCAGCAGTTCACCCCCGGGGGTGCAATACGAGCAGTACTTC	CASSSPPGVQYEQYF
TRBV29-1	TRBJ1-1	TRBD1	.	TGCAGCCCCTCGGACAGGGCGAACACTGAAGCTTTCTTT	CSPSDRANTEAFF
TRBV7-2	TRBJ1-2	.	.	TGTGCCAGCAGCTTAGCCGGGGGAGGGCTAGGCTACACCTTC	CASSLAGGGLGYTF
TRBV28	TRBJ1-3	.	few	TGTGCCAGCAGTACCAGGGCCGCGTCTGGAAACACCATATATTTT	CASSTRAASGNTIYF
TRBV29-1	TRBJ1-5	.	once	TGCAGCGTTCTTACCAGGGATGGTCAGCCCCAGCATTTT	CSVLTRDGQPQHF
TRBV19	TRBJ2-1	TRBD2	.	TGTGCCAGTACTACAGCGGGGGGGCCCTACAATGAGCAGTTCTTC	CASTTAGGPYNEQFF
TRBV5-1	TRBJ1-2	.	once	TGCGCCAGCAGCTCGGACAGCCGGGCTGAATATGGCTACACCTTC	CASSSDSRAEYGYTF
TRBV6-2/TRBV6-3	TRBJ1-2	TRBD1	once	TGTGCCAGCAGTTACGGGCAGGGGGCTTTGAATGGCTACACCTTC	CASSYGQGALNGYTF
TRBV5-4	TRBJ1-1	.	once	TGTGCCAGCACCAACCAACGGGGGGGGCGGAACACTGAAGCTTTCTTT	CASTNQRGGRNTEAFF
TRBV4-3	TRBJ1-2	.	.	TGCGCCAGCAGCCAAGATGGACTAGGAGACTATGGCTACACCTTC	CASSQDGLGDYGYTF
TRBV14	TRBJ1-1	.	.	TGTGCCAGCGCCGACAGGACACCGAACACTGAAGCTTTCTTT	CASADRTPNTEAFF
TRBV7-9	TRBJ1-2	TRBD1	.	TGTGCCAGCAGCTCAACCGGGACAGGGTTTAACTATGGCTACACCTTC	CASSSTGTGFNYGYTF
TRBV5-8	TRBJ1-2	.	.	TGTGCCAGCAGCTTGGCTACTACTCCCGGCTACTATGGCTACACCTTC	CASSLATTPGYYGYTF
TRBV10-3	TRBJ1-5	.	.	TGTGCCATCAGTGAGTCGAAGGTCACAGACAATCAGCCCCAGCATTTT	CAISESKVTDNQPQHF
TRBV27	TRBJ2-5	.	once	TGTGCCAGGTGTCAACCGGAGAACCAAGAGACCCAGTACTTC	CARCQPENQETQYF
TRBV6-6	TRBJ2-2	TRBD2	.	TGTGCCACCTGGGGAGCGGGGGGGCTAGAGGAGCTGTTTTTT	CATWGAGGLEELFF